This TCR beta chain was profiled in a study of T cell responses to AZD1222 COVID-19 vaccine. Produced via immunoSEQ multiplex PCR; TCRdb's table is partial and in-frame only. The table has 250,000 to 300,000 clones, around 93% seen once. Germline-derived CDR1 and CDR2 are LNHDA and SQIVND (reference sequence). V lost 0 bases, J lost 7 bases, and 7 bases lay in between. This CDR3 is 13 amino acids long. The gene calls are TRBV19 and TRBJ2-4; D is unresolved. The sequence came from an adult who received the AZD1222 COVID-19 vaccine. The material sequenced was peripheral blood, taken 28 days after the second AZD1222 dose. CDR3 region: CASSIDWPNIQYF. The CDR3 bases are TGTGCCAGTAGTATAGATTGGCCTAACATTCAGTACTTC. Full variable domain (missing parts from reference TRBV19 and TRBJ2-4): DGGITQSPKYLFRKEGQNVTLSCEQNLNHDAMYWYRQDPGQGLRLIYYSQIVNDFQKGDIAEGYSVSREKKESFPLTVTSAQKNPTAFYLCASSIDWPNIQYFGAGTRLSVL.